A selection of T cell receptor beta chains follows, all from one sample in a study of identical twins. TCRdb analysed the 5' RACE reads with MiXCR anew, one entry per CDR3 protein. This table holds 400,000 to 550,000 distinct CDR3 sequences, over 11% found once. The sample was also linked to a second study, of yellow fever vaccine responses in identical twins.

Sequencing was carried out using CD4+ T cells sorted from blood. All receptors derive from a young woman in good health. CDR3s include the opening cysteine and the closing phenylalanine or tryptophan. Each record gives: D gene, J gene, V gene, clone size, CDR3 protein, CDR3 DNA. The D gene is left open where the match is weak. Clone sizes are given selectively: once, few, many, or a class where the clone is expanded.

NA,TRBJ1-2,TRBV2,once,CASSVTRENGYTF,TGTGCCAGCAGTGTAACCAGGGAGAATGGCTACACCTTC
NA,TRBJ2-2,TRBV9,NA,CASSVVGRNNTGELFF,TGTGCCAGCAGCGTAGTAGGAAGGAACAACACCGGGGAGCTGTTTTTT
TRBD2,TRBJ2-7,TRBV2,NA,CASMGLAGASEQYF,TGTGCCAGCATGGGACTAGCGGGAGCAAGCGAGCAGTACTTC
NA,TRBJ2-1,TRBV19,few,CASNDWYNEQFF,TGTGCCAGTAACGACTGGTACAATGAGCAGTTCTTC
TRBD2,TRBJ2-7,TRBV20-1,few,CSISGRDSLSEQYF,TGCAGTATTAGCGGGAGGGATTCCCTCAGCGAGCAGTACTTC
TRBD1,TRBJ2-1,TRBV29-1,NA,CSVLDRASYNEQFF,TGCAGCGTTCTGGACAGGGCCTCCTACAATGAGCAGTTCTTC
TRBD2,TRBJ2-1,TRBV6-2/TRBV6-3,NA,CASSYVAGGPKNEQFF,TGTGCCAGCAGTTACGTAGCGGGAGGGCCGAAGAATGAGCAGTTCTTC
NA,TRBJ2-1,TRBV28,many,CASSPLGQGPYNEQFF,TGTGCCAGCAGTCCTCTGGGACAAGGCCCCTACAATGAGCAGTTCTTC
NA,TRBJ2-3,TRBV6-2/TRBV6-3,NA,CASSSRGERITDTQYF,TGTGCCAGCAGTTCGCGCGGGGAGCGGATCACAGATACGCAGTATTTT
NA,TRBJ1-2,TRBV5-1,NA,CASSFSGGGASYTF,TGCGCCAGCAGCTTCTCCGGAGGGGGGGCGAGCTACACCTTC
NA,TRBJ2-7,TRBV6-2/TRBV6-3,NA,CATVGDSSYEQYF,TGTGCCACCGTGGGGGACTCATCCTACGAGCAGTACTTC
NA,TRBJ2-3,TRBV6-5,few,CASSYGPNGNTQYF,TGTGCCAGCAGTTACGGCCCCAACGGAAATACGCAGTATTTT
TRBD2,TRBJ2-3,TRBV7-2,NA,CASSRGGLPTDTQYF,TGTGCCAGCAGCCGGGGGGGTCTACCAACGGATACGCAGTATTTT
NA,TRBJ2-1,TRBV25-1,NA,CASTGRNNEQFF,TGTGCCAGCACCGGTAGAAACAATGAGCAGTTCTTC
TRBD2,TRBJ2-6,TRBV9,many,CASTREAGANVLTF,TGTGCCAGCACCCGGGAGGCTGGGGCCAACGTCCTGACTTTC
NA,TRBJ2-3,TRBV7-2,NA,CASSPDHGSPVDTQYF,TGTGCCAGCAGCCCAGATCACGGCTCCCCAGTGGATACGCAGTATTTT
TRBD1,TRBJ2-5,TRBV9,NA,CASSVGGGWQETQYF,TGTGCCAGCAGCGTAGGAGGGGGCTGGCAAGAGACCCAGTACTTC
NA,TRBJ2-7,TRBV11-2,NA,CASSLVLSLGEQYF,TGTGCCAGCAGCTTAGTCTTGTCCCTGGGCGAGCAGTACTTC
TRBD2,TRBJ2-5,TRBV6-2/TRBV6-3,NA,CASSYLRESHRETQYF,TGTGCCAGCAGTTACCTGCGGGAGTCCCACCGGGAGACCCAGTACTTC
TRBD1,TRBJ2-7,TRBV28,few,CASMGQVKYEQYF,TGTGCCAGCATGGGACAGGTTAAGTACGAGCAGTACTTC
NA,TRBJ2-3,TRBV5-1,many,CASSLGSDTQYF,TGTGCCAGCAGTTTGGGGTCAGATACGCAGTATTTT
NA,TRBJ2-5,TRBV30,once,CAWDRRAEETQYF,TGTGCCTGGGACCGCCGGGCCGAAGAGACCCAGTACTTC
TRBD2,TRBJ2-5,TRBV28,many,CASSFTGGSETQYF,TGTGCCAGCAGTTTTACGGGGGGATCAGAGACCCAGTACTTC
NA,TRBJ2-7,TRBV10-3,many,CAISESIGTGAYEQYF,TGTGCCATCAGTGAGTCGATCGGGACTGGAGCCTACGAGCAGTACTTC
NA,TRBJ2-2,TRBV7-2,NA,CASSSKRTGELFF,TGTGCCAGCAGCTCAAAGCGGACCGGGGAGCTGTTTTTT
NA,TRBJ2-1,TRBV5-1,many,CASSLGGNEQFF,TGTGCCAGCAGCTTGGGTGGCAATGAGCAGTTCTTC
NA,TRBJ2-3,TRBV5-1,NA,CASSSALGATDTQYF,TGCGCCAGCAGCTCTGCCCTGGGGGCCACAGATACGCAGTATTTT
NA,TRBJ2-2,TRBV5-1,few,CASSLGPSRGTGELFF,TGCGCCAGCAGCTTGGGGCCTAGCAGGGGCACCGGGGAGCTGTTTTTT
NA,TRBJ2-7,TRBV11-2,many,CASSLVSGTYEQYF,TGTGCCAGCAGCTTAGTGTCTGGGACCTACGAGCAGTACTTC
NA,TRBJ2-5,TRBV15,NA,CATSRDNGRVETQYF,TGTGCCACCAGCAGAGATAATGGCAGGGTGGAGACCCAGTACTTC
NA,TRBJ1-1,TRBV5-1,NA,CASSLERVLRSSGAFF,TGCGCCAGCAGCTTGGAAAGGGTTCTGAGGTCCAGTGGCGCTTTCTTT
TRBD2,TRBJ2-2,TRBV20-1,NA,CSARDILAGENTGELFF,TGCAGTGCTAGAGATATTCTAGCGGGAGAGAACACCGGGGAGCTGTTTTTT
NA,TRBJ1-6,TRBV25-1,NA,CASRDIYNSPLHF,TGTGCCAGCAGGGACATCTATAATTCACCCCTCCACTTT
NA,TRBJ2-3,TRBV28,few,CASSLSRANTQYF,TGTGCCAGCAGTCTCTCCAGGGCTAATACGCAGTATTTT
NA,TRBJ2-7,TRBV20-1,few,CSARDLGIYEQYF,TGCAGTGCTAGAGATTTGGGGATTTACGAGCAGTACTTC
NA,TRBJ1-6,TRBV27,NA,CASRPEGAGSGSPLHF,TGTGCCAGCAGACCTGAAGGGGCAGGTTCGGGTTCACCCCTCCACTTT
NA,TRBJ2-1,TRBV11-1,NA,CASSLGVGGGDDEQFF,TGTGCCAGCAGCTTAGGCGTCGGAGGGGGGGACGATGAGCAGTTCTTC
NA,TRBJ2-5,TRBV10-2,few,CASARVQETQYF,TGCGCCAGCGCTAGGGTACAAGAGACCCAGTACTTC
TRBD2,TRBJ2-5,TRBV7-2,NA,CASRSSGIQTQYF,TGTGCCAGCAGATCTAGCGGGATTCAGACCCAGTACTTC
NA,TRBJ1-4,TRBV25-1,NA,CASSEGGQINEKLFF,TGTGCCAGCAGTGAAGGTGGTCAGATTAATGAAAAACTGTTTTTT
NA,TRBJ2-2,TRBV6-1,few,CASSVQSNTGELFF,TGTGCCAGCAGTGTTCAGTCGAACACCGGGGAGCTGTTTTTT
NA,TRBJ1-4,TRBV5-1,few,CASSTGSNGQDEKLFF,TGCGCCAGCAGCACCGGGAGTAATGGCCAAGATGAAAAACTGTTTTTT
NA,TRBJ2-6,TRBV12-3/TRBV12-4,few,CASYSLTGLVSGANVLTF,TGTGCCAGCTATAGCCTCACAGGGTTAGTCTCTGGGGCCAACGTCCTGACTTTC
TRBD2,TRBJ2-7,TRBV20-1,NA,CSARDMAGDPYEQYF,TGCAGTGCTAGAGACATGGCGGGAGACCCATACGAGCAGTACTTC
TRBD2,TRBJ2-2,TRBV20-1,NA,CCALKGLAGGPQAGELFF,TGCTGTGCGTTAAAAGGACTAGCGGGAGGGCCCCAGGCCGGGGAGCTGTTTTTT
TRBD2,TRBJ2-1,TRBV5-1,NA,CASSKGLAGYNEQFF,TGCGCCAGCAGCAAGGGACTAGCGGGCTACAATGAGCAGTTCTTC
TRBD1,TRBJ2-7,TRBV18,NA,CASSPFPGQGNLNEQYF,TGTGCCAGCTCACCATTTCCAGGACAGGGGAATCTTAACGAGCAGTACTTC
TRBD1,TRBJ2-3,TRBV4-2,NA,CASSQATGETDTQYF,TGTGCCAGCAGCCAAGCTACAGGGGAGACAGATACGCAGTATTTT
TRBD2,TRBJ2-3,TRBV20-1,few,CSAPTQRGGSPDTQYF,TGCAGTGCTCCGACCCAGCGGGGGGGCTCCCCAGATACGCAGTATTTT
TRBD2,TRBJ2-1,TRBV9,few,CASSVDLAGGTEQFF,TGTGCCAGCAGCGTAGATCTAGCGGGGGGGACTGAGCAGTTCTTC
NA,TRBJ2-7,TRBV3-1,few,CASSQGPAGLSYEQYF,TGTGCCAGCAGCCAAGGCCCAGCGGGCCTCTCCTACGAGCAGTACTTC
NA,TRBJ2-1,TRBV20-1,many,CSAQDHRSLSYNEQFF,TGCAGTGCCCAGGACCATAGAAGCCTCTCCTACAATGAGCAGTTCTTC
NA,TRBJ2-3,TRBV20-1,NA,CSADGVLKGTDTQYF,TGCAGTGCTGACGGGGTTCTTAAAGGCACAGATACGCAGTATTTT
TRBD2,TRBJ2-1,TRBV29-1,NA,CSVDRGRPPNNEQFF,TGCAGCGTGGACCGCGGGAGGCCACCCAACAATGAGCAGTTCTTC
NA,TRBJ2-7,TRBV7-2,NA,CASSLVPGISYEQYF,TGTGCCAGCAGCTTAGTTCCGGGAATCTCCTACGAGCAGTACTTC